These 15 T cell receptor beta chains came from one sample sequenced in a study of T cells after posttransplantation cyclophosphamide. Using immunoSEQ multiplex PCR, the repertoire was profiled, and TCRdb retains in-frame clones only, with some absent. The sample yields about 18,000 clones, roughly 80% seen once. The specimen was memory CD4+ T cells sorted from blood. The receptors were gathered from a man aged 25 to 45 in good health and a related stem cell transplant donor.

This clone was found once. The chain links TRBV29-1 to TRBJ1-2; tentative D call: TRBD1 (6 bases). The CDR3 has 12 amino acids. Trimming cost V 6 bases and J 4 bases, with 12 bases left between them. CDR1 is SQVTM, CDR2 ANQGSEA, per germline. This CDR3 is CSVGHSGYGYTF. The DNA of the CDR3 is TGCAGCGTGGGACACTCAGGCTATGGCTACACCTTC.

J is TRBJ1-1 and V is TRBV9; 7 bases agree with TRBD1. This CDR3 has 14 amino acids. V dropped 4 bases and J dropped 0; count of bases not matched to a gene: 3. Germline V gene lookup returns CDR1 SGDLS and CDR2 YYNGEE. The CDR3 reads CASSPGQMNTEAFF. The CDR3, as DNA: TGTGCCAGCAGCCCGGGACAGATGAACACTGAAGCTTTCTTT.

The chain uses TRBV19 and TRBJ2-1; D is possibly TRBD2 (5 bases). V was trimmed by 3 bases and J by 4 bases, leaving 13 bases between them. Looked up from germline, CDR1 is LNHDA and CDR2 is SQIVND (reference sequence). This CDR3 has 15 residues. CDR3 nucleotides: TGTGCCAGTAGTATTTATGAGGGTCCTTACAATGAGCAGTTCTTC. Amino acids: CASSIYEGPYNEQFF.

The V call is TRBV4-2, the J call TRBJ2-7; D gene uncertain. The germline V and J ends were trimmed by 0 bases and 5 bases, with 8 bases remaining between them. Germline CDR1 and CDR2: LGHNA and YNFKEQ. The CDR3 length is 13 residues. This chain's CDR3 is CASSQDLEHEQYF. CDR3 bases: TGTGCCAGCAGCCAAGATTTAGAACACGAGCAGTACTTC.

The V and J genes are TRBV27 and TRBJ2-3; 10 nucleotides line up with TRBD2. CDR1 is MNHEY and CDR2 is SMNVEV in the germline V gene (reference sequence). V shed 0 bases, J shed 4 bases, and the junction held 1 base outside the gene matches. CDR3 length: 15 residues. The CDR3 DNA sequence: TGTGCCAGCAGTTTATCTAGCGGGGGGCCAGATACGCAGTATTTT. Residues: CASSLSSGGPDTQYF.

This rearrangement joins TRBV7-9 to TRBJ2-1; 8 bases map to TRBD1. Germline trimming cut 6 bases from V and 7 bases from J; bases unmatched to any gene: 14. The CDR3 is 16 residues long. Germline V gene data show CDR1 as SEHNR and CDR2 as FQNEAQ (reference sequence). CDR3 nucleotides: TGTGCCAGCAGATTTTTTAGGTCCAGGGGGCCGAATGAGCAGTTCTTC. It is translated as CASRFFRSRGPNEQFF.

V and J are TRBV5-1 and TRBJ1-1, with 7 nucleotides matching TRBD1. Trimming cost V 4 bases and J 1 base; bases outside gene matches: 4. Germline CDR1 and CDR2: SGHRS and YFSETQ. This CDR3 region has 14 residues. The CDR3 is CASSLGQRNTEAFF. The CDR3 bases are TGCGCCAGCAGCCTGGGACAGCGGAACACTGAAGCTTTCTTT.

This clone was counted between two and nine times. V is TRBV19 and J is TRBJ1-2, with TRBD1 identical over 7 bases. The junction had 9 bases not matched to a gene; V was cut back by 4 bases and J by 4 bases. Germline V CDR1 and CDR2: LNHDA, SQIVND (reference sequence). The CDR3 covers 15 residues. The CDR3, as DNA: TGTGCCAGTAGTAGACAGGGCAGTCGTGGCTATGGCTACACCTTC. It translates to CASSRQGSRGYGYTF.

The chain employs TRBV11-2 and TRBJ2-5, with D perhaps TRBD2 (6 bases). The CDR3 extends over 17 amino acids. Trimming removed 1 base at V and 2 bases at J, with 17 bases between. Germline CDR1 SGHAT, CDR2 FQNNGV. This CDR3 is CASSLGLGGRPQETQYF. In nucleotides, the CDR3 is TGTGCCAGCAGCTTAGGTCTGGGGGGACGGCCACAAGAGACCCAGTACTTC.

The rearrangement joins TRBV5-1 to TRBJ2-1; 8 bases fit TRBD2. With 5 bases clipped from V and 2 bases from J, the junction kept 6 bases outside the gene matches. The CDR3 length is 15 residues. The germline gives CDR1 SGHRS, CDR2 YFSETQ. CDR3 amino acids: CASRPAGVPYNEQFF. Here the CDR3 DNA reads TGCGCCAGCAGGCCAGCGGGGGTTCCCTACAATGAGCAGTTCTTC.

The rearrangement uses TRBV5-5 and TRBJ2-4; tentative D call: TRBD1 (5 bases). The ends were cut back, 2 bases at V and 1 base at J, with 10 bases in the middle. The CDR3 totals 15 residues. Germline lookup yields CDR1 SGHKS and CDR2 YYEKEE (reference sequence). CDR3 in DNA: TGTGCCAGCAGCTTTTTGGCAGGGGCCAAAAACATTCAGTACTTC. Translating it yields CASSFLAGAKNIQYF.

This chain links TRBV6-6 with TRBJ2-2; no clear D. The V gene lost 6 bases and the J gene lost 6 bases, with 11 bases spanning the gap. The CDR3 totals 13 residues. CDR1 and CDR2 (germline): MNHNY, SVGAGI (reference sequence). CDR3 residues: CASRATGSGELFF. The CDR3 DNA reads TGTGCCAGCAGGGCGACCGGGTCCGGGGAGCTGTTTTTT.

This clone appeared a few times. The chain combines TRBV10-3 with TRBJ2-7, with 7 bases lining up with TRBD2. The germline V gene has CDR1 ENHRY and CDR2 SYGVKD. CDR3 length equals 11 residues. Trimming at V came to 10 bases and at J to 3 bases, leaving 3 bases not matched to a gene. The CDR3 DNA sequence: TGTGCCACGACGGGGGGCTACGAGCAGTACTTC. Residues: CATTGGYEQYF.

In nucleotides, the CDR3 is TGTGCCAGCAGTGTAAACGGGAACACTGAAGCTTTCTTT. Translation: CASSVNGNTEAFF. The chain uses TRBV2 and TRBJ1-1; no reliable D call. This CDR3 contains 13 residues. Looked up from germline, CDR1 is SNHLY and CDR2 is FYNNEI. The V and J ends lost 4 bases and 1 base respectively, with 7 bases between them.

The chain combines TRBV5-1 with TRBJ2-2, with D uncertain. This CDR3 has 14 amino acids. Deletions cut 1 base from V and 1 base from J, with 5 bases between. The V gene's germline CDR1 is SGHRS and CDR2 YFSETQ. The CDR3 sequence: CASSLSGNTGELFF. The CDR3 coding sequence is TGCGCCAGCAGCTTGTCCGGGAACACCGGGGAGCTGTTTTTT.